These 13 T cell receptor beta chains share one sample of origin, sequenced in a study of T cell repertoires in cytomegalovirus infection. TCRdb recomputed calls from the reads with MiXCR, one row per CDR3 protein. This repertoire shows roughly 600,000 distinct CDR3 sequences, 20% to 30% found once; its top ten account for 7.5% to 9%. Sequenced sample: CD8+ T cells from PBMCs. These receptors all come from a human donor in good health (CMV status not recorded). Some clones in this sample may be carry-over from other donors' samples.

In this sample, this clonotype turned up many times. The genes are TRBV7-2 and TRBJ2-5, with TRBD1 identical over 9 bases. Germline assignment: CDR1 SGHTA and CDR2 FQGNSA. V dropped 5 bases and J dropped 5; count of bases not matched to a gene: 9. This CDR3 spans 15 amino acids. The CDR3, as DNA: TGTGCCAGCAGCCCCCGGGACAGGGTGGGTGAGACCCAGTACTTC. Translated: CASSPRDRVGETQYF.

A few counts support this clonotype. The rearrangement links TRBV27 to TRBJ1-1; D not resolved. The CDR3 extends over 14 amino acids. The germline V gene has CDR1 MNHEY and CDR2 SMNVEV (reference sequence). V lost 6 bases and J 5 bases, leaving 16 bases between the germline ends. CDR3 coding DNA: TGTGCCAGCAGCTCCCAGTGGACGGGAACTGAAGCTTTCTTT. Its protein product is CASSSQWTGTEAFF.

The sample holds a few counts of this clonotype. V is TRBV28 and J is TRBJ2-4; 7 bases fit TRBD2. The length of the CDR3 is 16 residues. Germline V gene data show CDR1 as MDHEN and CDR2 as SYDVKM. The V segment lost 3 bases and the J segment 3 bases; nucleotides outside the gene matches: 8. As DNA, the CDR3 is TGTGCCAGCAGTTTCCCCTCACTAGCGATCAAAAACATTCAGTACTTC. This translates into CASSFPSLAIKNIQYF. The full variable domain, rest sourced from reference TRBV28 and TRBJ2-4, is DVKVTQSSRYLVKRTGEKVFLECVQDMDHENMFWYRQDPGLGLRLIYFSYDVKMKEKGDIPEGYSVSREKKERFSLILESASTNQTSMYLCASSFPSLAIKNIQYFGAGTRLSVL.

Only a few counts were recorded for this clonotype. The V call is TRBV27, the J call TRBJ2-5, with 8 positions matching TRBD2. This CDR3 has 16 amino acids. CDR1 is MNHEY, CDR2 SMNVEV, per germline (reference sequence). The V gene end was trimmed by 0 bases and the J gene end by 1 base; junction bases not matched to a gene: 4. The CDR3 here is CASSLSPTSGQETQYF. In DNA, the CDR3 is TGTGCCAGCAGTTTATCACCCACTAGCGGCCAAGAGACCCAGTACTTC.

The CDR3 loop reads CASSHRPANTEAFF. CDR3 DNA sequence: TGTGCCAGCAGCCACAGGCCTGCGAACACTGAAGCTTTCTTT. This chain uses TRBV2 with TRBJ1-1; tentative D call: TRBD1 (5 bases). The CDR3 sequence is 14 residues long. CDR1 and CDR2 (germline): SNHLY, FYNNEI. Trimming removed 6 bases at V and 1 base at J, with 12 bases between.

This chain connects TRBV5-1 to TRBJ2-7, with 10 bases aligning to TRBD1. Germline CDR1 is SGHRS and CDR2 is YFSETQ. This CDR3 is 15 amino acids long. J was trimmed by 3 bases and V by 1 base; bases with no gene match: 4. CDR3 loop: CASSLLWDRGYEQYF. The CDR3 coding sequence is TGCGCCAGCAGCTTGCTCTGGGACAGGGGCTACGAGCAGTACTTC. The full variable domain, completed using reference TRBV5-1 and TRBJ2-7, is KAGVTQTPRYLIKTRGQQVTLSCSPISGHRSVSWYQQTPGQGLQFLFEYFSETQRNKGNFPGRFSGRQFSNSRSEMNVSTLELGDSALYLCASSLLWDRGYEQYFGPGTRLTVT.

The V gene is TRBV20-1, the J gene TRBJ1-5; TRBD1 agrees at 8 bases. The V segment lost 5 bases and the J segment 1 base; nucleotides outside the gene matches: 10. Germline V gives CDR1 DFQATT, CDR2 SNEGSKA (reference sequence). This CDR3 is built from 16 residues. The CDR3 loop is CSAPDRESVSNQPQHF. CDR3 in DNA: TGCAGTGCTCCGGACAGGGAATCAGTGAGCAATCAGCCCCAGCATTTT.

The rearrangement joins TRBV7-8 to TRBJ1-1, with TRBD1 matching 7 bases. This CDR3 is 13 amino acids long. The trim removed 8 bases at V and 5 bases at J, leaving 8 bases unmatched. Germline CDR1 is SGHVS and CDR2 is FQNEAQ. For the CDR3, the DNA is TGTGCCAGCGGCAGCACAGGGGTTACTGAAGCTTTCTTT. Its protein product is CASGSTGVTEAFF.

In this sample, this clonotype turned up a few times. CDR3 region: CATASGARVTEAFF. As DNA, the CDR3 is TGTGCCACTGCCTCGGGGGCACGGGTCACTGAAGCTTTCTTT. The chain uses TRBV24-1 and TRBJ1-1; D is perhaps TRBD1 (6 bases). This CDR3 spans 14 amino acids. The germline gives CDR1 KGHDR, CDR2 SFDVKD. Trimming took off 10 bases at V and 4 bases at J, with 18 bases between the two ends.

The table lists this clonotype with many counts. The gene calls are TRBV7-6 and TRBJ1-2; TRBD1 matches at 9 bases. The CDR3 length is 13 residues. Germline assignment: CDR1 SGHVS and CDR2 FNYEAQ. V trimming: 5 bases; J trimming: 6 bases; junction bases outside the gene matches: 4. CDR3 DNA: TGTGCCAGCAGCCCCCGGACAGGGGATGGCTACACCTTC. Its translation: CASSPRTGDGYTF.

This clonotype was observed at least ten times. This chain uses TRBV7-6 with TRBJ2-1; 12 positions match TRBD2. Per the germline V gene, CDR1 is SGHVS and CDR2 is FNYEAQ. Trimming took 0 bases from V and 15 from J; bases not matched to a gene: 15. There are 17 residues in the CDR3. CDR3 in amino acids: CASSLARPGQGTSGLFF. For the CDR3, the DNA is TGTGCCAGCAGCTTAGCAAGGCCGGGACAGGGGACTAGCGGGCTGTTCTTC.

This clonotype was picked up a small number of times. The chain has TRBV7-9 and TRBJ2-2; TRBD2 agrees at 12 bases. With V trimmed by 4 bases and J by 0 bases, 0 bases remained unmatched. The germline CDR1 and CDR2 sequences are SEHNR and FQNEAQ (reference sequence). The CDR3 has 16 residues. The CDR3 sequence: CASSWTSGANTGELFF. CDR3 coding DNA: TGTGCCAGCAGCTGGACTAGCGGGGCGAACACCGGGGAGCTGTTTTTT.

The chain couples TRBV20-1 to TRBJ1-1; TRBD1 matches 7 bases. CDR1 and CDR2 (germline): DFQATT, SNEGSKA (reference sequence). The length of the CDR3 is 12 residues. The J segment lost 7 bases and the V segment lost 3 bases, leaving 5 bases of the junction unmatched. The CDR3 DNA is TGCAGTGCTAGTGACAGGGTGAATGAAGCTTTCTTT. Protein product: CSASDRVNEAFF.